A selection of T cell receptor beta chains follows, all from one sample in a study of T cell changes during pregnancy in multiple sclerosis. Data came from immunoSEQ multiplex PCR; TCRdb stores just in-frame clones and leaves some out. The top ten clones hold 0.2% to 0.25% of a sample with 75,000 to 90,000 clones, roughly nine tenths of them seen once. The sequences come from CD4+ T cells from peripheral blood mononuclear cells, collected before pregnancy. Every receptor here comes from a female donor with multiple sclerosis, enrolled in a pregnancy study. The conserved cysteine and the conserved F or W are not part of the CDR3 here. A D gene is named only where the DNA matches it firmly.

CDR3aa,j_gene,d_gene,v_gene
ASSLSGANNEQF,TRBJ2-1,-,TRBV7-6
ASSLGLAGVKETQY,TRBJ2-5,TRBD2,TRBV7-2
ASRGRGNEKLF,TRBJ1-4,-,TRBV28
ASSYRGITNEKLF,TRBJ1-4,-,TRBV6-5
ASRKPGGYYGYT,TRBJ1-2,TRBD1,TRBV19
ASSGGGISGTGELF,TRBJ2-2,TRBD2,TRBV2
SVDSGRHTGELF,TRBJ2-2,TRBD2,TRBV29-1
ASSLAGRGQPQH,TRBJ1-5,-,TRBV7-2
ASSLYLGPGENTEAF,TRBJ1-1,-,TRBV28
ASSLSDQPQH,TRBJ1-5,-,TRBV19
ASSDGRDNEQF,TRBJ2-1,-,TRBV6-4
SIRLDRGPEQY,TRBJ2-7,TRBD1,TRBV29-1
ASRRGGTNEKLF,TRBJ1-4,-,TRBV19
ASSSGGGPETQY,TRBJ2-5,-,TRBV18
ATSRDLIASGGEKLF,TRBJ1-4,-,TRBV15
ASSWTSGGNTGELF,TRBJ2-2,TRBD2,TRBV7-2
ASRLRQDGYT,TRBJ1-2,-,TRBV28
ASSLTGLVNQPQH,TRBJ1-5,TRBD1,TRBV6-5
ASSRGQGAMRTEAF,TRBJ1-1,TRBD1,TRBV5-1
ASSSDRYTDTQY,TRBJ2-3,TRBD1,TRBV5-4
ASRPTGTGEPYEQY,TRBJ2-7,TRBD1,TRBV10-2
ASSPLASGGTGELF,TRBJ2-2,TRBD2,TRBV18
ASSLPGVGANVLT,TRBJ2-6,-,TRBV6-1
ASSRSGYEQF,TRBJ2-1,-,TRBV19
ASSEAATGGYEQY,TRBJ2-7,TRBD1,TRBV6-1
ASSPLQGPNYGYT,TRBJ1-2,-,TRBV18
ASSILRGTEAF,TRBJ1-1,TRBD1,TRBV27
ASSIPGGPMNTEAF,TRBJ1-1,-,TRBV19
ASSVGQVNSPLH,TRBJ1-6,-,TRBV9
AWGQSGNTIY,TRBJ1-3,-,TRBV30
ASSYGTGGDQPQH,TRBJ1-5,TRBD1,TRBV13
ASSRDWASPLH,TRBJ1-6,-,TRBV19
ASSLTRDTYEQY,TRBJ2-7,-,TRBV7-9
ASSPREGAGNTIY,TRBJ1-3,-,TRBV7-7
ATTRGRTDTQY,TRBJ2-3,TRBD1,TRBV2
ASFFGTDDTGELF,TRBJ2-2,TRBD1,TRBV5-1
ASSFLTDEAF,TRBJ1-1,-,TRBV28
ASSEYRGIGNTIY,TRBJ1-3,TRBD1,TRBV2
ASSRGYGNQPQH,TRBJ1-5,-,TRBV19
ASSNTGGSTEAF,TRBJ1-1,TRBD1,TRBV19
ASSPGTGKVDTQY,TRBJ2-3,TRBD1,TRBV18
ASSARASGGGRETQY,TRBJ2-5,TRBD2,TRBV7-9
ASSPDTTNTGELF,TRBJ2-2,-,TRBV2
ASSLGGRTGELF,TRBJ2-2,-,TRBV28
ASSLEGRRDTDTQY,TRBJ2-3,-,TRBV5-1
ASSLKQGAWTEAF,TRBJ1-1,TRBD1,TRBV5-1